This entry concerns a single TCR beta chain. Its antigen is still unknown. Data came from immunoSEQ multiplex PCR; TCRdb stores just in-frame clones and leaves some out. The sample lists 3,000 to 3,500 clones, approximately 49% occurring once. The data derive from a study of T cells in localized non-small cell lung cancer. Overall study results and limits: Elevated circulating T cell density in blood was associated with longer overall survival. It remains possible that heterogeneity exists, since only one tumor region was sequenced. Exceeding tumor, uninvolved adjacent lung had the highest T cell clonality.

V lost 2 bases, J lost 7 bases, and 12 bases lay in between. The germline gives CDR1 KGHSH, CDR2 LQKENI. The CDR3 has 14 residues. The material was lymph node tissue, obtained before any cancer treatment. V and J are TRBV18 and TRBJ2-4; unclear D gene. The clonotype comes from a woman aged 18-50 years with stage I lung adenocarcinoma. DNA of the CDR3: TGTGCCAGCTCACCAACGGCAGGTCTGAACATTCAGTACTTC. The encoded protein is CASSPTAGLNIQYF. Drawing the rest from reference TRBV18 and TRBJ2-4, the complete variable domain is NAGVMQNPRHLVRRRGQEARLRCSPMKGHSHVYWYRQLPEEGLKFMVYLQKENIIDESGMPKERFSAEFPKEGPSILRIQQVVRGDSAAYFCASSPTAGLNIQYFGAGTRLSVL.